This TCR beta chain stems from a study of blood T cell repertoires in COVID-19. The overall study: Italy, Spain and the United States were the sources of the convalescent and acute COVID-19 samples.

How the authors handled the data: Estimation of nucleated cell counts relied on the amplification of reference gene primers. The repertoire was sequenced with immunoSEQ multiplex PCR; TCRdb's copy has only in-frame clones and lacks some. V, J and clone size are taken as reported in that table, and D and trimming were inferred from the DNA itself. In the table there are more than 85,000 clones, 70% to 90% of which are singletons. Looked up from germline, CDR1 is LNHDA and CDR2 is SQIVND (reference sequence). The CDR3 has 15 residues. Trimming removed 6 bases from V and 2 bases from J; junction bases left unmatched: 8.

The specimen was peripheral blood. This TCR came from a human donor in a cohort sampled during active COVID-19. The J gene is TRBJ2-7, the V gene TRBV19; 9 nucleotides line up with TRBD1. The CDR3 reads CASRDRDRVAYEQYF. The CDR3 DNA is TGTGCCAGTAGAGACCGGGACAGGGTGGCCTACGAGCAGTACTTC.